The present T cell receptor beta chain was sequenced within a study of blood T cell repertoires in COVID-19. Study as a whole: The United States, Italy and Spain supplied acute and convalescent COVID-19 samples. From T cells, B-cell-depleted T cells, or PBMCs came the material, which was cDNA or gDNA.

In the original analysis: Estimates of nucleated cell counts were drawn from the amplification of reference gene primers. This table comes from immunoSEQ multiplex PCR, and its TCRdb copy is limited to in-frame clones, with some not included. D and trimming come from the DNA, and the V and J calls and clone size come from that table. This table has under 250,000 clones, roughly four fifths appearing once. The sample holds one count of this clone. V lost 7 bases and J lost 0; bases outside the gene matches: 16. Germline V lookup: CDR1 LGHDT, CDR2 YNNKEL (reference sequence). The CDR3 extends over 19 amino acids.

The TCR sequence derives from a man aged 25-45 years who had recovered from COVID-19. The chain combines TRBV3-1 (or the pseudogene TRBV3-2) with TRBJ2-7; TRBD2 matches 12 bases. Sequenced sample: peripheral blood. CDR3 residues: CASNRSIRTSGDDSYEQYV. The CDR3, as DNA: TGTGCCAGCAACCGATCTATCCGGACTAGCGGGGATGACTCCTACGAGCAGTACGTC.